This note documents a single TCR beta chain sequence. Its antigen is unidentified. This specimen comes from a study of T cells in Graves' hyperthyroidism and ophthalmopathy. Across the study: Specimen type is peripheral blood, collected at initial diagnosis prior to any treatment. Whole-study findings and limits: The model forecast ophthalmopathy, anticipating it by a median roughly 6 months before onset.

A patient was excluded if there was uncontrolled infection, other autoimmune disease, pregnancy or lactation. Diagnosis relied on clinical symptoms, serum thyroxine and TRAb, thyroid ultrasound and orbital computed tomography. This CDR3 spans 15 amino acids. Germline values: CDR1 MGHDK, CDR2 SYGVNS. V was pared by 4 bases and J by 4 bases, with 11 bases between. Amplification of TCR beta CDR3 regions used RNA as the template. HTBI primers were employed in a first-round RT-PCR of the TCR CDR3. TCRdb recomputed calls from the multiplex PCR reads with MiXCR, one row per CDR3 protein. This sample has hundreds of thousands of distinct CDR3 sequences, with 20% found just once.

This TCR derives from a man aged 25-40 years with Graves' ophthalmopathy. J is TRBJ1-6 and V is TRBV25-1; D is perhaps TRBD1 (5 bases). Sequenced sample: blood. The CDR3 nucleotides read TGTGCCAGCAGTGCGACAGTACTGTATAATTCACCCCTCCACTTT. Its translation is CASSATVLYNSPLHF.